The clone carrying this TCR beta chain is categorized as medium-sized. The entry originates in a study of tumor-infiltrating lymphocytes in primary liver carcinoma. Extraction of RNA together with DNA used roughly 19-31 mg of unsorted bulk tissue. The input was approximately 500 ng total RNA; TCR beta cDNA was made from it with a constant-region primer. Modified slightly, ARM-PCR produced TCR beta libraries over three nested multiplex PCR rounds. The first two PCR rounds used TRBV1-TRBV30 forward primers with a C-beta reverse primer, roughly 10 cycles each. TCRdb passed the multiplex PCR reads through MiXCR, listing each CDR3 protein once. The sample has about 54,000 distinct CDR3 sequences, around 79% seen once. The CDR3 totals 17 residues. The junction had 5 bases not matched to a gene; V was cut back by 4 bases and J by 0 bases. Germline lookup yields CDR1 MNHNY and CDR2 SVGAGI (reference sequence).

The TCR sequence derives from a man aged 35 to 55 with primary liver carcinoma and hepatitis B virus infection. What was sequenced was liver tumor tissue from sampling region 2. Subset noted: tumor region T2, inferior pole. The chain is built from TRBV6-6 and TRBJ1-4; 10 positions agree with TRBD1. The CDR3 sequence is CASSFGTGATTNEKLFF. CDR3 nucleotides: TGTGCCAGCAGTTTTGGGACAGGGGCGACAACTAATGAAAAACTGTTTTTT.